Listed here are 17 T cell receptor beta chains from one sample, sequenced in a study of blood T cell repertoires in COVID-19. Sequencing was performed with immunoSEQ multiplex PCR; in TCRdb, only in-frame clones are kept and a portion is missing. This sample has about 120,000 clones, with 80% to 85% found just once. Sample: peripheral blood. These receptors were taken from a woman in her 50s with acute or convalescent COVID-19.

The chain recombines TRBV28 with TRBJ2-7; the D gene is possibly TRBD1 (6 bases). The V end lost 3 bases, the J end lost 4 bases, and 25 bases lay between the germline ends. Germline-derived CDR1 and CDR2 are MDHEN and SYDVKM. This CDR3 contains 18 residues. DNA for the CDR3: TGTGCCAGCAGTTTTTCCCCTGGGGGCTCCTCGATGTTTTACGAGCAGTACTTC. It translates to CASSFSPGGSSMFYEQYF.

J is TRBJ2-3 and V is TRBV19; unclear D gene. V dropped 4 bases and J dropped 0 bases, with 17 bases sitting between them. Germline CDR1 and CDR2: LNHDA and SQIVND (reference sequence). This CDR3 has 17 residues. Written as DNA, the CDR3 is TGTGCCAGTAGTAGGCGGTCGGGTCGTCCTAGCACAGATACGCAGTATTTT. This translates into CASSRRSGRPSTDTQYF.

The chain joins TRBV18 to TRBJ2-5; the D gene is possibly TRBD2 (6 bases). The V and J ends lost 3 bases and 2 bases respectively, with 16 bases between them. Germline V gene data show CDR1 as KGHSH and CDR2 as LQKENI. The CDR3 loop spans 16 amino acids. The CDR3 DNA reads as TGTGCCAGCTCACCCCCAGCTTTCGGGGGTCAAGAGACCCAGTACTTC. It codes for CASSPPAFGGQETQYF.

V is TRBV28 and J is TRBJ2-3; D is perhaps TRBD2 (5 bases). The CDR3 has 14 residues. Per the germline V gene, CDR1 is MDHEN and CDR2 is SYDVKM. The V gene lost 4 bases and the J gene lost 1 base, with 9 bases spanning the gap. CDR3: CASSSHGGTDTQYF. The CDR3 nucleotides read TGTGCCAGCAGTTCGCACGGGGGCACAGATACGCAGTATTTT. Together with reference TRBV28 and TRBJ2-3, the CDR3 gives the full variable domain: DVKVTQSSRYLVKRTGEKVFLECVQDMDHENMFWYRQDPGLGLRLIYFSYDVKMKEKGDIPEGYSVSREKKERFSLILESASTNQTSMYLCASSSHGGTDTQYFGPGTRLTVL.

This clone is a singleton in its sample. The rearrangement links TRBV20-1 to TRBJ1-2; D remains unclear. Germline CDR1 DFQATT, CDR2 SNEGSKA (reference sequence). V was pared by 3 bases and J by 6 bases, with 14 bases between. This CDR3 comprises 13 residues. The CDR3 DNA reads as TGCAGTGCTAGTAAGGGAGTGATGGATGGCTACACCTTC. Its protein is CSASKGVMDGYTF.

The chain carries TRBV29-1 and TRBJ2-7; TRBD2 matches at 8 bases. CDR3 length: 13 amino acids. V lost 1 base, J lost 4 bases, and 3 bases stayed unmatched. Per germline, CDR1 SQVTM and CDR2 ANQGSEA. CDR3 bases: TGCAGCGTTGAAGCGGGGGGGAGTTACGAGCAGTACTTC. Protein sequence: CSVEAGGSYEQYF.

This chain joins TRBV5-1 and TRBJ1-4; no definite D call. The V gene lost 4 bases and the J gene lost 4 bases, with 14 bases spanning the gap. CDR3 length: 15 residues. Per germline, CDR1 SGHRS and CDR2 YFSETQ. The CDR3 here is CASSQDGRGNEKLFF. Here the CDR3 DNA reads TGCGCCAGCAGCCAGGACGGGCGGGGTAATGAAAAACTGTTTTTT. The complete variable domain, with remaining parts taken from reference TRBV5-1 and TRBJ1-4, reads KAGVTQTPRYLIKTRGQQVTLSCSPISGHRSVSWYQQTPGQGLQFLFEYFSETQRNKGNFPGRFSGRQFSNSRSEMNVSTLELGDSALYLCASSQDGRGNEKLFFGSGTQLSVL.

The chain joins TRBV5-4 to TRBJ1-6; TRBD1 agrees at 8 bases. Unmatched junction bases numbered 6, after V lost 0 bases and J lost 7 bases. Germline V lookup: CDR1 SGHNT, CDR2 YYREEE (reference sequence). This CDR3 has 16 amino acids. The CDR3 DNA reads TGTGCCAGCAGCTTGGTAAGGACAGGGAGCAATTCACCCCTCCACTTT. Encoded protein: CASSLVRTGSNSPLHF.

The V gene is TRBV7-8, the J gene TRBJ2-7, with 8 bases fitting TRBD1. CDR3 size: 14 residues. The V gene end was trimmed by 5 bases and the J gene end by 2 bases; junction bases not matched to a gene: 5. Germline loops: CDR1 SGHVS, CDR2 FQNEAQ. As DNA, the CDR3 is TGTGCCAGCAGCCTGACAGGGGCGACCTACGAGCAGTACTTC. It encodes CASSLTGATYEQYF.

The rearrangement uses TRBV27 and TRBJ2-1, with 15 bases fitting TRBD2. CDR3 length: 19 residues. Germline CDR1 MNHEY, CDR2 SMNVEV (reference sequence). V trimming: 2 bases; J trimming: 8 bases; junction bases outside the gene matches: 13. The chain's CDR3 is CASSLIGTSGGWVRDEQFF. The CDR3 DNA is TGTGCCAGCAGTTTAATCGGGACTAGCGGGGGGTGGGTCCGCGATGAGCAGTTCTTC.

Here the CDR3 DNA reads TGTGCCAGCAGTCCTCCGTCAGATACGCAGTATTTT. This codes for CASSPPSDTQYF. This chain links TRBV2 with TRBJ2-3; no firm D call. Germline CDR1 is SNHLY and CDR2 is FYNNEI. The CDR3 has 12 amino acids. Deletions cut 5 bases from V and 4 bases from J, with 7 bases between.

This chain uses TRBV18 with TRBJ1-1, with D possibly matching TRBD1 (5 bases). V was trimmed by 2 bases and J by 4 bases, leaving 20 bases between them. CDR3 length: 17 amino acids. The germline V gene has CDR1 KGHSH and CDR2 LQKENI. Here the CDR3 DNA reads TGTGCCAGCTCACCAATAGGGACTTCAGTTTCGGGCACTGAAGCTTTCTTT. It yields the protein CASSPIGTSVSGTEAFF.

This chain connects TRBV5-5 to TRBJ2-3, with D perhaps TRBD2 (5 bases). CDR1 and CDR2 from the germline V gene are SGHKS and YYEKEE (reference sequence). CDR3 size: 15 residues. V lost 4 bases and J lost 2, with 14 bases in between. Written as DNA, the CDR3 is TGTGCCAGCAGCCCTCAAGCGGCGCTCACAGATACGCAGTATTTT. It specifies CASSPQAALTDTQYF.

The V gene is TRBV28, the J gene TRBJ2-7; the D gene is possibly TRBD2 (5 bases). This CDR3 has 14 amino acids. Between the trimmed V and J ends, which lost 7 bases and 5 bases, there was a span of 18 bases. Germline CDR1 and CDR2: MDHEN and SYDVKM. CDR3 nucleotide sequence: TGTGCCAGCACCCATCGACTAACGCGACACGAGCAGTACTTC. Amino acids: CASTHRLTRHEQYF.

The chain combines TRBV27 with TRBJ1-1; 7 positions match TRBD1. Germline lookup yields CDR1 MNHEY and CDR2 SMNVEV (reference sequence). The ends lost 6 bases at V and 6 bases at J; junction bases unmatched: 7. The CDR3 consists of 13 residues. Here the CDR3 DNA reads TGTGCCAGCAGCCCGACAGGGCGGTCTGAAGCTTTCTTT. Protein product: CASSPTGRSEAFF.

This sequence joins TRBV6-5 and TRBJ1-6; maybe TRBD1 (6 bases). The CDR3 has 14 amino acids. CDR1 and CDR2 (germline): MNHEY, SVGAGI. V dropped 2 bases and J dropped 9 bases, with 11 bases sitting between them. The CDR3, as DNA: TGTGCCAGCAGTTACCAGGGGAGTGGTTCACCCCTCCACTTT. Translating it yields CASSYQGSGSPLHF.

The V and J genes are TRBV27 and TRBJ2-1; D is uncertain. Looked up from germline, CDR1 is MNHEY and CDR2 is SMNVEV (reference sequence). CDR3 length: 13 residues. V shed 5 bases and J shed 7 bases, with 12 bases lying between them. As DNA, the CDR3 is TGTGCCAGCAGTCAATATCCCGGGAATGAGCAGTTCTTC. This encodes CASSQYPGNEQFF.